This T cell receptor (beta chain) appears in the sequencing data of a study of human T cells and chemical hapten exposure (dated by TCRdb to 2020 to 2022). Some background on the complete study: For sensitization, 2% DPC in acetone was applied to an approximately 2 cm by approximately 2 cm area of upper inner arm skin. Patch testing was performed on the upper back with Finn chambers containing 0.01% DPC, and the patch tests were scored after 6 days according to International Contact Dermatitis Research Group standards. Peripheral blood TCR repertoire changes were tracked in vivo in alopecia patients during primary and secondary sensitization to the hapten diphenylcyclopropenone (DPC). Throughout the roughly 23-week study period, patients were also given weekly therapeutic DPC doses on the scalp. Libraries were combined into a pool for sequencing, and differences in TCR yield between samples came mainly from small differences in library volumes within the pool. Blood samples were taken from patients before sensitization (week 0) and at 2, 6 and about 24 weeks after DPC sensitization. Roughly 30 alopecia patients gave blood for TCR sequencing at one to four time points (pre-sensitization, 2, 6 and 24 weeks). The mostly female patient cohort included alopecia areata with under or over 50% scalp involvement, alopecia totalis and alopecia universalis.

CDR1 and CDR2 are read off the germline V gene as SGHVS and FQNEAQ. CDR3 length: 16 amino acids, cysteine to phenylalanine. Only the CDR3 DNA stays, 48 bases, in frame from base 1. Here V drops 0 bases and J drops 2 bases, and the junction holds 5 bases not matched to any gene. This sample's time point label indicates: patch test 2, 6 weeks after DPC sensitization. Taken with the paper, the label for treatment or condition translates to: therapeutic diphenylcyclopropenone sensitization with weekly scalp DPC. At every patch-test visit, the blood draw took place before the patch test was put on. Eligible patients were aged 18 to 70, diagnosed with alopecia, deemed suitable for DPC therapy, and excluded if pregnant. Total RNA was isolated from unfractionated whole blood collected in Tempus Blood RNA tubes. Remarks on this clonotype: Its antigen specificity is not known. Per-nucleotide qualities are absent, and no much larger clonotype sits a single base away.

Library creation used RACE. TCRdb names NextSeq 500 as the instrument used. During library preparation, unique molecular identifiers were attached to individual cDNA molecules so that TCRs could be counted in a quantitative, reproducible way. For every blood RNA sample, sequencing covered both the TCR alpha and TCR beta chains. Processing in the source paper ran as follows. A median of approximately 96,000 TCRs per sample was observed, with a range of 23,224 to 690,600. The Decombinator software suite was used to annotate V, J and CDR3 in the TCR reads. Every sample was subsampled to the same number of TCRs (28,000) for the PS versus PT1 abundance plots. Expanded TCRs were defined as absent before sensitization and observed at least eight times at the 2-week time point. The public reads were run again by TCRdb, first through fastp at Q25 and then through MiXCR, and only productive beta chains were kept. Merged by CDR3 protein, the rows form single entries marked with the most common genes and DNA. TCRdb's processing, not the authors' own work, is the source of the V and J calls. Here the sample has roughly 30,000 distinct CDR3 sequences; roughly a tenth occur a single time. The top ten clonotypes cover approximately 6.9% of the sample.

Results and caveats for the whole study, not just this receptor: The number of TCRs above 1 in 1000 frequency did not change with DPC sensitization; there was no evidence of global repertoire structure alterations. Patch test score was positively correlated with the number of PT1 expanded TCRs, with significance at thresholds 8, 16 and 32 but not at 4. Repeated subsampling changed both the strength of the expansion versus patch-test correlation and the threshold at which the correlation became significant. All patients had alopecia, a presumed autoimmune disease, so their immune response might differ from that of healthy individuals. Expanded TCRs formed significantly more large CDR3 similarity clusters than pre-sensitization or healthy control sets, consistent with antigen-driven responses.

This material consisted of whole blood, taken in connection with sensitization to the hapten diphenylcyclopropenone (DPC). Rearrangement joined TRBV7-8 to TRBJ2-3; 7 bases in the junction line up with TRBD2. The origin of this receptor is a man aged 25 to 45 with alopecia areata. Some clones in this sample may be carry-over from other donors' samples. The CDR3 region reads CASSLAGGPITDTQYF. The DNA reads as follows: TGTGCCAGCAGCTTAGCGGGAGGGCCTATCACAGATACGCAGTATTTT.